This T cell receptor (beta chain) was identified in a study of blood T cell repertoires in COVID-19. Study-level information: The study drew acute and convalescent COVID-19 samples from the United States, Italy and Spain. Sample material is recorded as cDNA or gDNA derived from T cells, B-cell-depleted T cells, or PBMCs.

In the study's own analysis: The authors estimated nucleated cell counts from reference gene primer amplification. The protocol was immunoSEQ multiplex PCR, while the TCRdb copy is restricted to in-frame clones and leaves out a portion. V and J calls and clone size are copied from that table; D and trimming were computed from the DNA. Among roughly 15,000 clones listed, around 89% were seen once. The clonotype originates from a human donor in a cohort sampled during active COVID-19. Sequenced sample: peripheral blood.

The DNA for the CDR3 is TGTGCCAGTAGTATTTCTATTCTTCAGCCCCAGCATTTT. As protein: CASSISILQPQHF. The genes are TRBV19 and TRBJ1-5, with D uncertain. The length of the CDR3 is 13 residues. Trimming shortened V by 3 bases and J by 6 bases, and 9 bases separated the two germline ends. Germline values: CDR1 LNHDA, CDR2 SQIVND (reference sequence).